This is a list of T cell receptor beta chains from one sample in a study of vaccination effects on CD4 cells after COVID-19. Repertoires were generated with immunoSEQ multiplex PCR, while TCRdb's copy carries only in-frame clones and drops some. In the table there are some 79,000 clones, roughly 80% of which are singletons. These receptors' targets are unknown. Sequenced material: CD4+ T cells from PBMCs cultured with HCoV-229E spike peptides, taken before COVID-19 vaccination. The receptor source for this set is a human donor who received a COVID-19 vaccine. Each CDR3 is given with its conserved first and last residue. A D gene is named only where the DNA matches it firmly. Not all rows give a size; the values are once, few, many and, for expanded clones, a class.

J | V | length | D | size | CDR3 | DNA
TRBJ1-2 | TRBV3-1/TRBV3-2 | 14 | TRBD1 | few | CASSQRTGGYGYTF | TGTGCCAGCAGCCAAAGGACAGGGGGCTATGGCTACACCTTC
TRBJ2-5 | TRBV2 | 14 | NA | NA | CASSEGEIQETQYF | TGTGCCAGCAGTGAAGGAGAAATCCAAGAGACCCAGTACTTC
TRBJ1-1 | TRBV18 | 20 | TRBD1 | once | CASSQRPGQGADPPGTEAFF | TGTGCCAGCTCACAACGACCGGGACAGGGGGCAGATCCACCCGGGACTGAAGCTTTCTTT
TRBJ1-1 | TRBV20-1 | 11 | NA | NA | CSVRHVAEAFF | TGCAGTGTTAGACATGTGGCTGAAGCTTTCTTT
TRBJ2-2 | TRBV21-1 | 16 | NA | NA | CASSKVATDHTGELFF | TGTGCCAGCAGCAAAGTGGCGACCGACCACACCGGGGAGCTGTTTTTT
TRBJ1-4 | TRBV9 | 14 | TRBD1 | NA | CASSGGQGGEKLFF | TGTGCCAGCAGCGGCGGACAGGGGGGTGAAAAACTGTTTTTT
TRBJ2-4 | TRBV5-1 | 17 | TRBD2 | NA | CASSANLAGIAKNIQYF | TGCGCCAGCAGCGCAAATCTAGCGGGAATAGCCAAAAACATTCAGTACTTC
TRBJ2-1 | TRBV6-6 | 16 | TRBD2 | NA | CASSPGTSGGGYEQFF | TGTGCCAGCAGCCCCGGGACTAGCGGGGGGGGGTATGAGCAGTTCTTC
TRBJ2-3 | TRBV28 | 17 | TRBD2 | NA | CASSGPRGGESTDTQYF | TGTGCCAGCAGTGGACCCCGGGGGGGTGAAAGCACAGATACGCAGTATTTT
TRBJ2-1 | TRBV7-8 | 16 | TRBD2 | NA | CASSEYGLAGGSEQFF | TGTGCCAGCAGCGAATACGGACTAGCGGGGGGATCGGAGCAGTTCTTC
TRBJ2-5 | TRBV5-6 | 12 | NA | once | CASSLSHETQYF | TGTGCCAGCAGCTTGTCCCACGAGACCCAGTACTTC
TRBJ2-3 | TRBV3-1/TRBV3-2 | 13 | NA | NA | CASSLVGADTQYF | TGTGCCAGCAGCCTTGTTGGGGCGGATACGCAGTATTTT
TRBJ2-1 | TRBV7-3 | 16 | TRBD2 | NA | CASSLFRTSISHEQFF | TGTGCCAGCAGCTTATTTCGGACTAGCATTTCACATGAGCAGTTCTTC
TRBJ2-3 | TRBV5-5 | 15 | NA | NA | CASSPLGGSTDTQYF | TGTGCCAGCAGCCCCTTAGGGGGGAGCACAGATACGCAGTATTTT
TRBJ1-1 | TRBV7-9 | 16 | NA | NA | CASSLGAGVVHTEAFF | TGTGCCAGCAGCTTAGGGGCAGGGGTCGTTCACACTGAAGCTTTCTTT
TRBJ1-5 | TRBV30 | 15 | NA | NA | CAWSVQVRAGQPQHF | TGTGCCTGGAGTGTACAAGTCAGGGCCGGTCAGCCCCAGCATTTT
TRBJ1-5 | TRBV7-2 | 15 | NA | NA | CASSFLMDSNQPQHF | TGTGCCAGCAGCTTCCTTATGGACAGTAATCAGCCCCAGCATTTT
TRBJ2-1 | TRBV7-8 | 15 | TRBD1 | NA | CASSFNRGRVNEQFF | TGTGCCAGCAGCTTTAACAGGGGGCGCGTCAATGAGCAGTTCTTC
TRBJ2-3 | TRBV25-1 | 14 | TRBD1 | NA | CASSRQGGTDTQYF | TGTGCCAGCAGTAGACAGGGGGGCACAGATACGCAGTATTTT
TRBJ1-2 | TRBV6-2/TRBV6-3 | 15 | NA | NA | CASSYSIRANYGYTF | TGTGCCAGCAGTTACTCGATTCGCGCTAACTATGGCTACACCTTC
TRBJ1-1 | TRBV7-2 | 15 | TRBD1 | NA | CASSTRGQGASGAFF | TGTGCCAGCAGCACTAGAGGACAGGGGGCTTCTGGAGCTTTCTTT
TRBJ1-5 | TRBV5-5 | 16 | TRBD1 | NA | CASSLETGASNQPQHF | TGTGCCAGCAGCTTGGAGACAGGGGCTAGCAATCAGCCCCAGCATTTT
TRBJ1-4 | TRBV5-1 | 18 | NA | NA | CASSLEGGDVFRGEKLFF | TGCGCCAGCAGCTTGGAGGGAGGGGATGTATTTCGTGGTGAAAAACTGTTTTTT
TRBJ1-1 | TRBV27 | 19 | TRBD1 | NA | CASSSWTGGVGGRSTEAFF | TGTGCCAGCAGTTCGTGGACAGGGGGCGTAGGAGGAAGAAGCACTGAAGCTTTCTTT
TRBJ1-2 | TRBV28 | 13 | NA | NA | CASSIIGDRGYTF | TGTGCCAGCAGTATTATAGGGGACCGCGGCTACACCTTC
TRBJ2-5 | TRBV7-3 | 17 | NA | NA | CASSLERANLEWETQYF | TGTGCCAGCAGCTTAGAGAGGGCTAACTTAGAATGGGAGACCCAGTACTTC
TRBJ2-5 | TRBV5-1 | 14 | NA | NA | CASSYDAVLETQYF | TGCGCCAGCAGCTACGACGCGGTCCTGGAGACCCAGTACTTC
TRBJ2-5 | TRBV30 | 13 | TRBD1 | once | CALRQGTQETQYF | TGTGCCCTACGACAGGGGACCCAAGAGACCCAGTACTTC
TRBJ2-1 | TRBV5-1 | 16 | TRBD2 | once | CASSTLTSGGAGEQFF | TGCGCCAGCAGCACCTTGACTAGCGGGGGGGCGGGTGAGCAGTTCTTC
TRBJ2-5 | TRBV5-1 | 13 | NA | NA | CASSLVHKETQYF | TGCGCCAGCAGCTTGGTGCACAAAGAGACCCAGTACTTC
TRBJ2-2 | TRBV7-3 | 15 | TRBD2 | few | CASSPEAGGTGELFF | TGTGCCAGCAGCCCCGAAGCGGGGGGGACCGGGGAGCTGTTTTTT
TRBJ1-6 | TRBV7-9 | 16 | NA | NA | CASSLDRGALYNGLHF | TGTGCCAGCAGCTTAGACCGCGGGGCACTTTATAACGGCCTCCACTTT
TRBJ2-5 | TRBV24-1 | 15 | NA | NA | CATSDTRGFQETQYF | TGTGCCACCAGTGATACCCGGGGGTTCCAAGAGACCCAGTACTTC
TRBJ1-4 | TRBV5-1 | 15 | NA | NA | CASSEGRGSIEKLFF | TGCGCCAGCAGCGAAGGACGGGGGTCGATTGAAAAACTGTTTTTT
TRBJ1-2 | TRBV28 | 12 | NA | few | CASSLGVKGYTF | TGTGCCAGCAGTTTAGGGGTAAAGGGCTACACCTTC
TRBJ1-2 | TRBV9 | 15 | TRBD1 | NA | CASSNGGQGAKGYTF | TGTGCCAGCAGCAACGGGGGACAGGGGGCAAAAGGCTACACCTTC
TRBJ1-4 | TRBV10-3 | 12 | NA | few | CAIRGRDEKLFF | TGTGCCATCAGGGGGAGGGATGAAAAACTGTTTTTT
TRBJ1-4 | TRBV9 | 12 | NA | NA | CASSDPSEKLFF | TGTGCCAGCAGCGACCCCAGTGAAAAACTGTTTTTT
TRBJ1-4 | TRBV30 | 15 | NA | NA | CACQPTGATNEKLFF | TGTGCCTGCCAACCGACGGGGGCAACTAATGAAAAACTGTTTTTT
TRBJ1-2 | TRBV29-1 | 15 | NA | NA | CSSWEARQPNYGYTF | TGCAGCTCGTGGGAGGCCCGACAGCCTAACTATGGCTACACCTTC
TRBJ1-2 | TRBV6-2/TRBV6-3 | 18 | TRBD1 | NA | CASSRQDRGRGRFYGYTF | TGTGCCAGCAGTCGGCAGGACAGGGGGCGCGGACGATTCTATGGCTACACCTTC
TRBJ2-6 | TRBV27 | 15 | NA | NA | CASSLWSSGANVLTF | TGTGCCAGCAGTTTATGGAGCTCTGGGGCCAACGTCCTGACTTTC
TRBJ2-2 | TRBV6-4 | 13 | NA | NA | CASSDSSGGKVFF | TGTGCCAGCAGTGACTCAAGTGGGGGGAAGGTGTTTTTT
TRBJ2-2 | TRBV7-9 | 15 | NA | NA | CASSLEPGNTGELFF | TGTGCCAGCAGCTTAGAACCGGGGAACACCGGGGAGCTGTTTTTT
TRBJ2-5 | TRBV6-2/TRBV6-3 | 14 | NA | NA | CASSLQEYQETQYF | TGTGCCAGCAGTTTGCAGGAGTACCAAGAGACCCAGTACTTC
TRBJ2-2 | TRBV5-1 | 14 | NA | NA | CASSTVPPTGELFF | TGCGCCAGCAGCACCGTACCCCCTACCGGGGAGCTGTTTTTT
TRBJ1-3 | TRBV29-1 | 15 | TRBD1 | NA | CSVKLTGGSGNTIYF | TGCAGCGTGAAATTGACAGGGGGCTCTGGAAACACCATATATTTT
TRBJ1-5 | TRBV4-1 | 13 | NA | NA | CASSPNYNQPQHF | TGCGCCAGCAGCCCAAATTACAATCAGCCCCAGCATTTT
TRBJ2-3 | TRBV11-3 | 14 | NA | NA | CASSLLGNTDTQYF | TGTGCCAGCAGCTTATTAGGTAACACAGATACGCAGTATTTT
TRBJ2-3 | TRBV5-1 | 14 | NA | NA | CASIPPGIGDTQYF | TGCGCCAGCATCCCCCCAGGGATTGGAGATACGCAGTATTTT
TRBJ2-1 | TRBV7-2 | 14 | NA | NA | CVPVVGWSYNEQFF | TGTGTACCGGTGGTGGGGTGGTCCTACAATGAGCAGTTCTTC
TRBJ2-5 | TRBV9 | 15 | NA | NA | CASSATPGGRETQYF | TGTGCCAGCAGCGCCACACCGGGGGGCAGGGAGACCCAGTACTTC
TRBJ1-4 | TRBV3-1/TRBV3-2 | 15 | TRBD1 | once | CASSQATGSNEKLFF | TGTGCCAGCAGCCAAGCGACAGGGAGTAATGAAAAACTGTTTTTT
TRBJ1-4 | TRBV18 | 15 | NA | NA | CASSPTRGENEKLFF | TGTGCCAGCTCACCAACAAGGGGGGAAAATGAAAAACTGTTTTTT
TRBJ2-5 | TRBV12-5 | 13 | NA | NA | CASGLYGAETQYF | TGTGCTAGTGGCTTGTATGGGGCCGAGACCCAGTACTTC
TRBJ2-3 | TRBV2 | 14 | TRBD1 | NA | CASTPGQGTDTQYF | TGTGCCAGCACCCCGGGACAGGGTACAGATACGCAGTATTTT
TRBJ1-2 | TRBV6-5 | 15 | TRBD1 | few | CASSITTGRLGSYTF | TGTGCCAGCAGTATCACGACAGGGCGCTTGGGAAGCTACACCTTC
TRBJ2-3 | TRBV19 | 15 | NA | few | CASSRRRVGTDTQYF | TGTGCCAGTAGTAGACGACGGGTTGGCACAGATACGCAGTATTTT